One and the same sample provided the 23 T cell receptor beta chains below, sequenced in a study of neoadjuvant anti-PD-1 for oral cavity cancer. Some clones are missing from TCRdb's copy, which holds only in-frame ones; the method was immunoSEQ multiplex PCR. The sample comprises tens of thousands of clones, around 45% of which are singletons, and around 43% rests with the top ten. Stated time point: after neoadjuvant nivolumab, at surgical resection. This specimen consisted of tumor tissue, obtained after nivolumab (anti-PD-1) treatment. The source is a person between 35 and 79 years old with oral cavity squamous cell carcinoma.

This sequence joins TRBV18 and TRBJ2-5, with 7 nucleotides matching TRBD2. The V gene end was trimmed by 3 bases and the J gene end by 4 bases; junction bases not matched to a gene: 11. The CDR3 loop spans 16 amino acids. Germline CDR1 KGHSH, CDR2 LQKENI. This CDR3 reads CASSPTTPGGRETQYF. The CDR3, as DNA: TGTGCCAGCTCACCTACAACACCGGGAGGCAGAGAGACCCAGTACTTC.

This sequence joins TRBV6-6 and TRBJ2-3, with 14 positions matching TRBD2. Per the germline V gene, CDR1 is MNHNY and CDR2 is SVGAGI (reference sequence). V trimming: 6 bases; J trimming: 3 bases; junction bases outside the gene matches: 5. The CDR3 spans 16 residues. The CDR3, as DNA: TGTGCCAGCAGCCTCGGACTAGCGGGGGGTACAGATACGCAGTATTTT. The encoded protein is CASSLGLAGGTDTQYF.

Only a few counts were recorded for this clone. The gene calls are TRBV29-1 and TRBJ2-2; 7 bases are a match to TRBD1. Germline-derived CDR1 and CDR2 are SQVTM and ANQGSEA. The CDR3 consists of 13 residues. With 4 bases clipped from V and 5 bases from J, the junction kept 4 bases outside the gene matches. The CDR3 bases are TGCAGCGTTGGGCCACAGGGGACCGGGGAGCTGTTTTTT. Its protein is CSVGPQGTGELFF.

This clone came up a few times. The V call is TRBV25-1, the J call TRBJ2-7; D not resolved. The CDR3 consists of 13 residues. Germline loops: CDR1 MGHDK, CDR2 SYGVNS. Between the trimmed V and J ends, which lost 6 bases and 0 bases, there was a span of 9 bases. CDR3 nucleotides: TGTGCCAGCAGGTTGGCAGGCTCCTACGAGCAGTACTTC. This translates into CASRLAGSYEQYF.

The chain uses TRBV7-3 and TRBJ2-3, with no clear D. Germline lookup yields CDR1 SGHTA and CDR2 FQGTGA. The CDR3 length is 14 residues. Trimming stripped 2 bases from V and 1 base from J, with 7 bases between. CDR3 DNA: TGTGCCAGCAGCTTAGACCTGCGCACAGATACGCAGTATTTT. Amino acids: CASSLDLRTDTQYF.

This clone has just a few counts. The CDR3 DNA follows: TGTGCCAGCAGCTTAGCGAGGACAGGGTGGAAGGATGGCTACACCTTC. Residues: CASSLARTGWKDGYTF. The chain links TRBV7-2 to TRBJ1-2, with 8 bases matching TRBD1. Trimming took 0 bases from V and 6 from J; bases not matched to a gene: 9. The CDR3 totals 16 residues. Germline V gene data show CDR1 as SGHTA and CDR2 as FQGNSA.

This chain joins TRBV7-2 and TRBJ1-1; tentative D call: TRBD1 (5 bases). This CDR3 contains 17 residues. Germline assignment: CDR1 SGHTA and CDR2 FQGNSA. V was trimmed by 2 bases and J by 0 bases, leaving 16 bases between them. CDR3 protein: CASSLILGVGVNTEAFF. The CDR3 nucleotides are TGTGCCAGCAGCTTAATCCTGGGGGTGGGAGTGAACACTGAAGCTTTCTTT.

The chain employs TRBV19 and TRBJ1-5; D perhaps matches TRBD1 (5 bases). The CDR3 has 14 amino acids. V lost 4 bases and J 2 bases, leaving 9 bases between the germline ends. Germline CDR1 LNHDA, CDR2 SQIVND (reference sequence). CDR3 coding DNA: TGTGCCAGTAGTAAACAGGCAGGCAATCAGCCCCAGCATTTT. Amino acids: CASSKQAGNQPQHF.

This clone has only a few counts. This rearrangement joins TRBV25-1 to TRBJ1-5, with D maybe TRBD1 (5 bases). The V end was cut by 6 bases, the J end by 9 bases, with 15 bases between. Per the germline V gene, CDR1 is MGHDK and CDR2 is SYGVNS. The CDR3 covers 13 residues. The CDR3 sequence: CASRGSGSGPQHF. CDR3 DNA: TGTGCCAGCAGGGGCTCAGGGTCGGGGCCCCAGCATTTT.

The rearrangement uses TRBV5-6 and TRBJ2-5; D is unresolved. The V end lost 1 base, the J end lost 5 bases, and 9 bases lay between the germline ends. The CDR3 has 13 residues. Germline V gene data show CDR1 as SGHDT and CDR2 as YYEEEE. CDR3 in amino acids: CASSLRPLETQYF. As DNA, the CDR3 is TGTGCCAGCAGCTTGCGGCCCCTCGAGACCCAGTACTTC.

This sequence joins TRBV2 and TRBJ1-4; D may be TRBD1 (6 bases). CDR1 SNHLY and CDR2 FYNNEI come from the germline V gene. V was clipped by 1 base and J by 7 bases, with 16 bases between them. This CDR3 region has 16 residues. The CDR3 DNA is TGTGCCAGCAGTGAAGTCAGGGGCGAAATTTTTGAAAAACTGTTTTTT. It yields the protein CASSEVRGEIFEKLFF.

The V gene is TRBV29-1, the J gene TRBJ1-1; 10 bases agree with TRBD1. This CDR3 spans 13 amino acids. V lost 7 bases, J lost 4 bases, and 6 bases stayed unmatched. Germline lookup yields CDR1 SQVTM and CDR2 ANQGSEA. CDR3 loop: CSADRGLGTEAFF. In nucleotides, the CDR3 is TGCAGCGCAGACAGGGGGCTCGGCACTGAAGCTTTCTTT.

The V and J genes are TRBV2 and TRBJ2-7; 9 nucleotides line up with TRBD1. V dropped 5 bases and J dropped 3; count of bases not matched to a gene: 11. The CDR3 has 16 residues. Looked up from germline, CDR1 is SNHLY and CDR2 is FYNNEI. CDR3 sequence reads: CASSHRGRVISYEQYF. The DNA of the CDR3 is TGTGCCAGCAGTCACAGGGGGCGGGTTATTAGCTACGAGCAGTACTTC.

The CDR3 DNA sequence: TGTGCCAGCGTCTCCTTACCCTCCTACGAGCAGTACTTC. It translates to CASVSLPSYEQYF. The chain uses TRBV6-5 and TRBJ2-7; D ambiguous. Germline V gene lookup returns CDR1 MNHEY and CDR2 SVGAGI. This CDR3 has 13 amino acids. The V end lost 8 bases, the J end lost 0 bases, and 11 bases lay between the germline ends.

This rearrangement joins TRBV5-1 to TRBJ2-2, with D unclear. CDR3 length: 12 amino acids. V was trimmed by 2 bases and J by 3 bases, leaving 2 bases between them. The germline V gene has CDR1 SGHRS and CDR2 YFSETQ. CDR3 sequence: CASSFYTGELFF. The CDR3 DNA reads TGCGCCAGCAGCTTTTACACCGGGGAGCTGTTTTTT.

The chain links TRBV5-6 to TRBJ1-3; TRBD1 aligns across 7 bases. The CDR3 runs 17 residues. Germline trimming cut 4 bases from V and 0 bases from J; bases unmatched to any gene: 10. Per germline, CDR1 SGHDT and CDR2 YYEEEE. The CDR3 loop reads CASSDPGQSLSGNTIYF. The CDR3 nucleotides are TGTGCCAGCAGCGACCCGGGACAGTCGCTCTCTGGAAACACCATATATTTT.

This chain links TRBV15 with TRBJ1-2; 7 bases align to TRBD1. The CDR3 loop spans 16 amino acids. CDR1 is LNHNV and CDR2 is YYDKDF in the germline V gene (reference sequence). V lost 1 base, J lost 5 bases, and 10 bases stayed unmatched. The CDR3 is CATSRGDQPGGYGYTF. The DNA for the CDR3 is TGTGCCACCAGCAGAGGCGATCAGCCAGGGGGATATGGCTACACCTTC. The full variable domain, rest sourced from reference TRBV15 and TRBJ1-2, is DAMVIQNPRYQVTQFGKPVTLSCSQTLNHNVMYWYQQKSSQAPKLLFHYYDKDFNNEADTPDNFQSRRPNTSFCFLDIRSPGLGDTAMYLCATSRGDQPGGYGYTFGSGTRLTVV.

This clone was picked up one time. V is TRBV9 and J is TRBJ1-6; no clear D. Germline values: CDR1 SGDLS, CDR2 YYNGEE. The CDR3 sequence is 14 residues long. Trimming removed 0 bases from V and 7 bases from J, with 8 bases in between. The CDR3 sequence: CASSVEGANSPLHF. CDR3 DNA sequence: TGTGCCAGCAGCGTAGAAGGCGCGAATTCACCCCTCCACTTT.

The rearrangement joins TRBV11-2 to TRBJ2-7; D gene unclear. The CDR3 length is 14 residues. Germline V gives CDR1 SGHAT, CDR2 FQNNGV. The germline V and J ends were trimmed by 5 bases and 6 bases, with 17 bases remaining between them. CDR3 residues: CASSIGPSLGEQYF. The CDR3 bases are TGTGCCAGCAGCATCGGACCGTCTTTGGGCGAGCAGTACTTC.

The chain couples TRBV29-1 to TRBJ1-4, with D possibly matching TRBD1 (5 bases). Trimming removed 6 bases from V and 8 bases from J, with 16 bases in between. This CDR3 comprises 13 residues. Germline V gene lookup returns CDR1 SQVTM and CDR2 ANQGSEA. This chain's CDR3 is CSVQTASGEKLFF. The CDR3 DNA is TGCAGCGTGCAGACGGCGTCAGGGGAAAAACTGTTTTTT. Supplemented by reference TRBV29-1 and TRBJ1-4, the full variable domain reads SAVISQKPSRDICQRGTSLTIQCQVDSQVTMMFWYRQQPGQSLTLIATANQGSEATYESGFVIDKFPISRPNLTFSTLTVSNMSPEDSSIYLCSVQTASGEKLFFGSGTQLSVL.

The rearrangement joins TRBV6-5 to TRBJ1-5; 7 nucleotides match TRBD1. The V gene's germline CDR1 is MNHEY and CDR2 SVGAGI. J gave up 0 bases and V 0 bases, and 2 bases lay outside the gene matches. The CDR3 has 16 amino acids. CDR3 loop: CASSYSGQASNQPQHF. The CDR3 region has the DNA TGTGCCAGCAGTTACTCCGGACAGGCTAGCAATCAGCCCCAGCATTTT.

The sample holds a few counts of this clone. V usage is TRBV4-1 and J usage is TRBJ1-1, with 11 bases aligning to TRBD1. The length of the CDR3 is 15 residues. J gave up 0 bases and V 4 bases, and 1 base lay outside the gene matches. The germline gives CDR1 MGHRA, CDR2 YSYEKL. CDR3 sequence reads: CASSRGQGVNTEAFF. CDR3 DNA sequence: TGCGCCAGCAGCCGGGGACAGGGGGTGAACACTGAAGCTTTCTTT.

This chain uses TRBV4-3 with TRBJ1-5, with a weak D call TRBD1 (6 bases). This CDR3 comprises 13 residues. Germline CDR1 is LGHNA and CDR2 is YSLEER. V dropped 4 bases and J dropped 9 bases, with 13 bases sitting between them. The CDR3 protein is CASSPGAGGPQHF. Here the CDR3 DNA reads TGCGCCAGCAGCCCAGGGGCGGGTGGGCCCCAGCATTTT.